The next 25 T cell receptor beta chains were all read from a single sample in a study of T cells in localized non-small cell lung cancer. The repertoire was sequenced with immunoSEQ multiplex PCR; TCRdb's copy has only in-frame clones and lacks some. The sample includes 50,000 or so clones, approximately 83% of them seen just once. The material was peripheral blood, obtained before any cancer treatment. These receptors all come from a female donor over 55 with stage II squamous cell lung carcinoma.

The rearrangement joins TRBV6-5 to TRBJ2-7; TRBD2 matches at 10 bases. The CDR3 consists of 15 residues. Germline loops: CDR1 MNHEY, CDR2 SVGAGI. V gave up 7 bases and J gave up 0 bases; unmatched junction bases: 6. The CDR3 region is CASKDPSGGSYEQYF. The DNA for the CDR3 is TGTGCCAGCAAGGACCCTAGCGGGGGCTCCTACGAGCAGTACTTC.

This clone was counted a few times. The chain combines TRBV4-1 with TRBJ1-4; 12 nucleotides line up with TRBD1. Germline assignment: CDR1 MGHRA and CDR2 YSYEKL. The trim removed 4 bases at V and 3 bases at J, leaving 6 bases unmatched. The CDR3 has 17 residues. CDR3 loop: CASSPGTGGLANEKLFF. The CDR3 nucleotides are TGCGCCAGCAGCCCCGGGACAGGGGGCTTAGCTAATGAAAAACTGTTTTTT.

The rearrangement links TRBV6-1 to TRBJ1-3; D remains unclear. This CDR3 has 13 residues. Trimming took off 6 bases at V and 7 bases at J, with 13 bases between the two ends. Germline-derived CDR1 and CDR2 are MNHNS and SASEGT. CDR3 sequence (DNA): TGTGCCAGCAGACTAACCTTAGGTAACACCATATATTTT. Its protein is CASRLTLGNTIYF.

This sequence joins TRBV9 and TRBJ1-4; D is undetermined. The CDR3 is 15 amino acids. Between the trimmed V and J ends, which lost 0 bases and 0 bases, there was a span of 6 bases. The V gene's germline CDR1 is SGDLS and CDR2 YYNGEE. As DNA, the CDR3 is TGTGCCAGCAGCGTAGGAGGGTCAACTAATGAAAAACTGTTTTTT. This sequence encodes CASSVGGSTNEKLFF.

The chain uses TRBV9 and TRBJ2-3; D is unresolved. Looked up from germline, CDR1 is SGDLS and CDR2 is YYNGEE. Trimming cost V 4 bases and J 8 bases, with 14 bases left between them. The CDR3 totals 13 residues. Here the CDR3 DNA reads TGTGCCAGCAGCCTCTCAGTGGCGGCTACGCAGTATTTT. This translates into CASSLSVAATQYF.

This chain connects TRBV30 to TRBJ1-6; 12 bases fit TRBD1. The CDR3 loop spans 15 amino acids. The V gene's germline CDR1 is GTSNPN and CDR2 SVGIG (reference sequence). V dropped 0 bases and J dropped 9; count of bases not matched to a gene: 3. The CDR3 nucleotides are TGTGCCTGGAGTGTAGGGGACAGGGGGCGTTCACCCCTCCACTTT. Translation gives CAWSVGDRGRSPLHF. Full variable domain (missing parts from reference TRBV30 and TRBJ1-6): SQTIHQWPATLVQPVGSPLSLECTVEGTSNPNLYWYRQAAGRGLQLLFYSVGIGQISSEVPQNLSASRPQDRQFILSSKKLLLSDSGFYLCAWSVGDRGRSPLHFGNGTRLTVT.

This rearrangement joins TRBV9 to TRBJ2-5, with unresolved D. V shed 0 bases and J shed 5 bases, with 5 bases lying between them. Germline V gives CDR1 SGDLS, CDR2 YYNGEE. This CDR3 has 12 amino acids. CDR3 bases: TGTGCCAGCAGCGTAGTGCCTGAGACCCAGTACTTC. Protein product: CASSVVPETQYF.

The chain joins TRBV6-5 to TRBJ1-4, with a possible D match to TRBD1 (6 bases). The V gene lost 7 bases and the J gene lost 11 bases, with 20 bases spanning the gap. The V gene's germline CDR1 is MNHEY and CDR2 SVGAGI. This CDR3 comprises 14 residues. CDR3 sequence reads: CASTTTGPAEKLFF. The CDR3 region has the DNA TGTGCCAGCACTACGACAGGTCCCGCCGAGAAACTGTTTTTT.

The V call is TRBV19, the J call TRBJ2-7, with 7 nucleotides matching TRBD1. The CDR3 has 16 residues. Per germline, CDR1 LNHDA and CDR2 SQIVND (reference sequence). Germline trimming cut 5 bases from V and 4 bases from J; bases unmatched to any gene: 14. The CDR3 coding sequence is TGTGCCAGTAGTCCTACTCGACAGGGTGAAAGTTACGAGCAGTACTTC. Residues: CASSPTRQGESYEQYF.

The rearrangement joins TRBV5-4 to TRBJ2-2; 12 bases fit TRBD1. The V and J ends lost 4 bases and 7 bases, in that order; junction bases with no gene match: 8. Per germline, CDR1 SGHNT and CDR2 YYREEE (reference sequence). The CDR3 consists of 16 residues. This CDR3 reads CASSPGTGGVDGELFF. The CDR3 nucleotides read TGTGCCAGCAGCCCCGGGACAGGGGGCGTCGACGGGGAGCTGTTTTTT. Looking up the rest from reference TRBV5-4 and TRBJ2-2 gives the full variable domain: ETGVTQSPTHLIKTRGQQVTLRCSSQSGHNTVSWYQQALGQGPQFIFQYYREEENGRGNFPPRFSGLQFPNYSSELNVNALELDDSALYLCASSPGTGGVDGELFFGEGSRLTVL.

The chain joins TRBV4-3 to TRBJ1-2; 8 positions agree with TRBD1. The CDR3 consists of 13 residues. Trimming removed 11 bases from V and 6 bases from J; junction bases left unmatched: 11. CDR1 and CDR2 from the germline V gene are LGHNA and YSLEER. Here the CDR3 DNA reads TGCGCCTCAAGGGACAGGAGGTACGATGGCTACACCTTC. Amino acid sequence: CASRDRRYDGYTF.

V gene TRBV25-1 combines with J gene TRBJ1-1, with D maybe TRBD1 (5 bases). The germline V gene encodes CDR1 MGHDK and CDR2 SYGVNS. V was clipped by 2 bases and J by 3 bases, with 13 bases between them. The length of the CDR3 is 15 residues. The CDR3 DNA reads TGTGCCAGCAGTGAACCAACAGGAGCCCACACTGAAGCTTTCTTT. Its protein product is CASSEPTGAHTEAFF.

The chain joins TRBV5-1 to TRBJ2-1, with D unresolved. This CDR3 region has 12 residues. Germline V gene sequence: CDR1 SGHRS, CDR2 YFSETQ. V dropped 2 bases and J dropped 7 bases, with 7 bases sitting between them. CDR3 DNA: TGCGCCAGCAGCTTCCAGTTGAATGAGCAGTTCTTC. Residues: CASSFQLNEQFF.

The rearrangement joins TRBV7-2 to TRBJ2-7; 7 bases fit TRBD2. J gave up 4 bases and V 5 bases, and 8 bases lay outside the gene matches. CDR1 is SGHTA, CDR2 FQGNSA, per germline. This CDR3 contains 14 residues. The CDR3 bases are TGTGCCAGCAGCCGGGGAGGGGACGGGTACGAGCAGTACTTC. This sequence encodes CASSRGGDGYEQYF.

The CDR3 DNA follows: TGTGCCAGCTCACCACAGGGTCCGGGACAGGGACCGGGACAGCCCCAGCATTTT. Translating it yields CASSPQGPGQGPGQPQHF. This chain connects TRBV18 to TRBJ1-5, with 9 bases matching TRBD1. V was clipped by 1 base and J by 7 bases; unmatched bases: 14. The germline V gene encodes CDR1 KGHSH and CDR2 LQKENI. The CDR3 totals 18 residues.

The chain employs TRBV7-2 and TRBJ2-7, with D perhaps matching TRBD1 (7 bases). Germline lookup yields CDR1 SGHTA and CDR2 FQGNSA. With 5 bases removed from V and 0 bases from J, the gap between germline ends came to 11 bases. The CDR3 totals 14 residues. CDR3 DNA: TGTGCCAGCAGCCAGGGGGGACGCTCCTACGAGCAGTACTTC. Amino acids: CASSQGGRSYEQYF.

The chain links TRBV15 to TRBJ1-5, with D maybe TRBD1 (5 bases). This CDR3 is built from 13 residues. The germline V gene has CDR1 LNHNV and CDR2 YYDKDF (reference sequence). V was pared by 8 bases and J by 0 bases, with 8 bases between. CDR3 sequence: CATGDFSNQPQHF. DNA for the CDR3: TGTGCCACCGGGGACTTTAGCAATCAGCCCCAGCATTTT.

The chain combines TRBV7-2 with TRBJ2-7; tentative D call: TRBD1 (5 bases). This CDR3 spans 14 amino acids. CDR1 and CDR2 (germline): SGHTA, FQGNSA. V dropped 2 bases and J dropped 3 bases, with 11 bases sitting between them. CDR3 in DNA: TGTGCCAGCAGCTTAACTTGGCAGGGCTACGAGCAGTACTTC. It translates to CASSLTWQGYEQYF.

The chain combines TRBV7-7 with TRBJ1-1; unclear D gene. This CDR3 spans 13 amino acids. The V gene's germline CDR1 is SSHAT and CDR2 FNYEAQ (reference sequence). V shed 3 bases and J shed 3 bases, with 8 bases lying between them. The CDR3 DNA follows: TGTGCCAGCAGCTTTTCGGAGGACACTGAAGCTTTCTTT. Residues: CASSFSEDTEAFF.

The DNA for the CDR3 is TGTGCCAGCAGGCGGACGGGAGCCTCTGGAAACACCATATATTTT. As protein: CASRRTGASGNTIYF. The rearrangement joins TRBV6-5 to TRBJ1-3; no reliable D call. V was cut by 6 bases and J by 0 bases, with 12 bases left in between. Germline V lookup: CDR1 MNHEY, CDR2 SVGAGI. This CDR3 region has 15 residues.

This chain joins TRBV19 and TRBJ2-5; D is unresolved. With the DNA end fitting TRBJ2-7 better, the J assignment may be wrong. The CDR3 has 12 amino acids. Germline lookup yields CDR1 LNHDA and CDR2 SQIVND (reference sequence). CDR3 coding DNA: TGTGCCAGCCTGGGCCCTCTCTACGAGCAGTACTTC. Translation gives CASLGPLYEQYF.

This clone has a single count. This chain's CDR3 is CASSQQGSGNTIYF. As DNA, the CDR3 is TGCGCCAGCAGCCAGCAGGGGTCTGGAAACACCATATATTTT. The rearrangement uses TRBV5-1 and TRBJ1-3; D is perhaps TRBD1 (6 bases). In germline, CDR1 is SGHRS, CDR2 YFSETQ. V was pared by 4 bases and J by 1 base, with 9 bases between. The CDR3 runs to 14 residues.

The chain combines TRBV19 with TRBJ1-1, with a possible D match to TRBD1 (5 bases). This CDR3 contains 14 residues. Trimming removed 6 bases at V and 0 bases at J, with 11 bases between. Germline-derived CDR1 and CDR2 are LNHDA and SQIVND (reference sequence). The CDR3 sequence: CASRDRGMNTEAFF. In DNA, the CDR3 is TGTGCCAGTAGGGATCGGGGCATGAACACTGAAGCTTTCTTT.

V and J are TRBV19 and TRBJ1-1; a possible D gene is TRBD1 (6 bases). The germline gives CDR1 LNHDA, CDR2 SQIVND (reference sequence). The V end lost 7 bases, the J end lost 5 bases, and 14 bases lay between the germline ends. This CDR3 spans 13 amino acids. The DNA for the CDR3 is TGTGCCAGTAACGGGCAGGGGAATACTGAAGCTTTCTTT. Translated: CASNGQGNTEAFF. Based on the CDR3 plus reference TRBV19 and TRBJ1-1, the full variable domain is DGGITQSPKYLFRKEGQNVTLSCEQNLNHDAMYWYRQDPGQGLRLIYYSQIVNDFQKGDIAEGYSVSREKKESFPLTVTSAQKNPTAFYLCASNGQGNTEAFFGQGTRLTVV.

The J gene is TRBJ1-4, the V gene TRBV14, with 7 positions matching TRBD1. CDR1 and CDR2 from the germline V gene are SGHDN and FVKESK. V dropped 0 bases and J dropped 8; count of bases not matched to a gene: 6. The CDR3 has 15 residues. In DNA, the CDR3 is TGTGCCAGCAGCCAAGAAGTAGGGGGCTGGGAAAAACTGTTTTTT. Encoded protein: CASSQEVGGWEKLFF.